The rows below give T cell receptor beta chains drawn from one sample of a study of vaccination and CD4 T cells after COVID-19. Their antigens are not known. TCRdb re-derived calls from the PCR reads in MiXCR, one entry per CDR3 protein. The table lists more than 9,500 distinct CDR3 sequences, roughly half of them singletons. The sequenced sample was cultured CD4+ T cells from blood, obtained after SARS-CoV-2 vaccination. The receptors shown here come from a human donor with COVID-19. Both conserved end residues are part of each CDR3. Fields, in order: J gene, D gene, V gene, clone size, CDR3 DNA, CDR3 protein. D genes are given only for firm matches. Not every row has a clone size; where given, it reads once, few, many or a size class.

TRBJ1-2 | TRBD1 | TRBV28 | NA | TGTGCCAGCAGTACCCCGGGACAGGGGGCGCACGGCTATGGCTACACCTTC | CASSTPGQGAHGYGYTF
TRBJ2-2 | NA | TRBV7-9 | NA | TGTGCCAGCAGCTTAGGAGGGGGGGCCGCGAACACCGGGGAGCTGTTTTTT | CASSLGGGAANTGELFF
TRBJ1-6 | NA | TRBV19 | NA | TGTGCCAGTAGTGCCAATTCACCCCTCCACTTT | CASSANSPLHF
TRBJ2-5 | NA | TRBV19 | few | TGTGCCAGCAGTATCGCAGGTGTAGAGACCCAGTACTTC | CASSIAGVETQYF
TRBJ2-3 | TRBD2 | TRBV7-9 | NA | TGTGCCAGCAGGAGTAGCGGGGGCACAGATACGCAGTATTTT | CASRSSGGTDTQYF
TRBJ1-1 | NA | TRBV6-1 | few | TGTGCCAGCATCCGGGGGACTGAAGCTTTCTTT | CASIRGTEAFF
TRBJ2-2 | NA | TRBV19 | NA | TGTGCCAGCTCAATCCCCTTCAGGGAGCTGTTTTTT | CASSIPFRELFF
TRBJ2-5 | NA | TRBV7-3 | once | TGTGCCAGCAGCCCCTCGGCCGGGTGGACCCAGTACTTC | CASSPSAGWTQYF
TRBJ1-2 | NA | TRBV18 | once | TGTGCCAGCTCACCTGGGCCTGATAGGTTGGGCTACACCTTC | CASSPGPDRLGYTF
TRBJ1-1 | NA | TRBV20-1 | NA | TGCAGTGCTAGGGCGGCCGGGGGCTTACGAACTGAAGCTTTCTTT | CSARAAGGLRTEAFF
TRBJ1-1 | NA | TRBV15 | few | TGTGCCACCAGCAGAGATAAGGGGGGCGCGGCTGAAGCTTTCTTT | CATSRDKGGAAEAFF